Following are 17 T cell receptor beta chains from one sample sequenced in a study of beta chain features in type 1 diabetes. Study results and caveats: TCRB CDR3s were moderately but significantly shorter in Type 1 diabetes patients in all four CD4+ subsets.

The antigens of these receptors remain unknown. As every portion of the isolated RNA was reverse transcribed, the sequencing read expressed TCRB transcripts. Sequencing was performed with immunoSEQ multiplex PCR; in TCRdb, only in-frame clones are kept and a portion is missing. The sample has roughly 100,000 clones, 25% to 35% seen once. The source material was central memory CD4+ T cells from blood. The source of these receptors is a woman aged 18-35 years with type 1 diabetes.

This clone was detected a few times. J is TRBJ2-7 and V is TRBV28; TRBD1 matches 8 bases. CDR1 is MDHEN and CDR2 is SYDVKM in the germline V gene. The CDR3 is 15 amino acids. J was trimmed by 0 bases and V by 6 bases; bases with no gene match: 7. This CDR3 reads CASRDTGGSSYEQYF. The CDR3 DNA follows: TGTGCCAGCAGGGATACAGGGGGTAGCTCCTACGAGCAGTACTTC.

This clone turned up a few times. This chain joins TRBV5-4 and TRBJ2-1; unclear D gene. Looked up from germline, CDR1 is SGHNT and CDR2 is YYREEE (reference sequence). The CDR3 is 13 residues long. V gave up 0 bases and J gave up 5 bases, with 6 bases separating them. CDR3 residues: CASSLGANNEQFF. The DNA for the CDR3 is TGTGCCAGCAGCTTGGGCGCCAACAATGAGCAGTTCTTC.

This clone was seen a handful of times. This sequence joins TRBV5-4 and TRBJ2-2; D perhaps matches TRBD1 (6 bases). V was clipped by 3 bases and J by 6 bases, with 9 bases between them. In germline, CDR1 is SGHNT, CDR2 YYREEE (reference sequence). The CDR3 is 13 residues long. The CDR3 loop is CASSSWGPGELFF. In nucleotides, the CDR3 is TGTGCCAGCAGCTCTTGGGGGCCCGGGGAGCTGTTTTTT.

The V gene is TRBV5-1, the J gene TRBJ2-1, with 11 bases matching TRBD2. J lost 5 bases, V lost 5 bases, and 3 bases had no gene match. Germline V gives CDR1 SGHRS, CDR2 YFSETQ. The CDR3 sequence is 14 residues long. Here the CDR3 reads CASRGTSGDNEQFF. Written as DNA, the CDR3 is TGCGCCAGCAGGGGGACTAGCGGAGACAATGAGCAGTTCTTC.

The chain links TRBV28 to TRBJ1-2, with 7 bases aligning to TRBD1. Germline lookup yields CDR1 MDHEN and CDR2 SYDVKM. With V trimmed by 4 bases and J by 4 bases, 15 bases remained unmatched. The CDR3 is made up of 17 amino acids. CDR3 residues: CASSSHTRTGTGYGYTF. CDR3 nucleotides: TGTGCCAGCAGTTCCCACACCCGGACAGGTACGGGCTATGGCTACACCTTC.

The V and J genes are TRBV30 and TRBJ1-5; TRBD1 might be the D (6 bases). V shed 5 bases and J shed 0 bases, with 14 bases lying between them. The germline CDR1 and CDR2 sequences are GTSNPN and SVGIG (reference sequence). The CDR3 sequence is 15 residues long. The CDR3 region has the DNA TGTGCCTGGGACAGCCGGACAGCTAGCAATCAGCCCCAGCATTTT. This translates into CAWDSRTASNQPQHF.

This clone was counted a few times. The chain couples TRBV18 to TRBJ2-7; tentative D call: TRBD2 (6 bases). Trimming left V 5 bases short and J 0 bases short, with 8 bases between. Germline CDR1 and CDR2: KGHSH and LQKENI. The length of the CDR3 is 13 residues. The CDR3 spells CASSDGGSYEQYF. The DNA of the CDR3 is TGTGCCAGCTCAGACGGGGGCTCCTACGAGCAGTACTTC.

This clone has just one count. This sequence joins TRBV2 and TRBJ2-3; a weak D match, TRBD1 (5 bases). This CDR3 comprises 15 residues. Germline V CDR1 and CDR2: SNHLY, FYNNEI. Deletions cut 0 bases from V and 10 bases from J, with 17 bases between. CDR3 sequence: CASSEASRAVGSQYF. CDR3 sequence (DNA): TGTGCCAGCAGTGAAGCAAGCAGGGCCGTGGGTTCGCAGTATTTT.

The rearrangement uses TRBV29-1 and TRBJ1-1; D is ambiguous. The V gene's germline CDR1 is SQVTM and CDR2 ANQGSEA. V lost 6 bases and J 5 bases, leaving 16 bases between the germline ends. This CDR3 is built from 13 residues. CDR3 sequence (DNA): TGCAGCGTAGAATCGGTTTCGATGACTGAAGCTTTCTTT. It encodes CSVESVSMTEAFF.

This clone was found a few times. The chain joins TRBV5-1 to TRBJ2-3; weak D call: TRBD2 (6 bases). CDR1 is SGHRS and CDR2 is YFSETQ in the germline V gene. V was shortened by 6 bases and J by 2 bases, with 19 bases between the two germline ends. The CDR3 length is 16 residues. The CDR3 loop reads CASTEMGGGPTDTQYF. CDR3 bases: TGCGCCAGCACCGAAATGGGGGGAGGTCCCACAGATACGCAGTATTTT.

This chain joins TRBV6-1 and TRBJ2-5; TRBD1 is a possible D gene (5 bases). The germline V gene has CDR1 MNHNS and CDR2 SASEGT. The germline V and J ends were trimmed by 4 bases and 4 bases, with 10 bases remaining between them. The CDR3 extends over 13 amino acids. In DNA form, the CDR3 reads TGTGCCAGCAGTGTACAAGGGGCAGAGACCCAGTACTTC. It codes for CASSVQGAETQYF.

This chain uses TRBV11-2 with TRBJ2-1; 11 nucleotides agree with TRBD2. The CDR3 spans 14 residues. Germline CDR1 is SGHAT and CDR2 is FQNNGV. Trimming took 4 bases from V and 15 from J; bases not matched to a gene: 11. CDR3 DNA sequence: TGTGCCAGCAGCTCCGGGACTAGCGGTTCCGGGCGGTTCTTC. This sequence encodes CASSSGTSGSGRFF.

This clone came up a few times. The V gene is TRBV5-1, the J gene TRBJ2-7; 13 nucleotides match TRBD2. CDR1 is SGHRS, CDR2 YFSETQ, per germline. The trim removed 5 bases at V and 1 base at J, leaving 3 bases unmatched. The CDR3 has 15 amino acids. The CDR3, as DNA: TGCGCCAGCAGAGAGGGACTAGCGGGGTCCTACGAGCAGTACTTC. Translation gives CASREGLAGSYEQYF. The variable domain in full, completed from reference TRBV5-1 and TRBJ2-7, reads KAGVTQTPRYLIKTRGQQVTLSCSPISGHRSVSWYQQTPGQGLQFLFEYFSETQRNKGNFPGRFSGRQFSNSRSEMNVSTLELGDSALYLCASREGLAGSYEQYFGPGTRLTVT.

V and J are TRBV10-3 and TRBJ2-7; possible D gene TRBD2, 6 bases. The CDR3 is 15 residues long. Germline V lookup: CDR1 ENHRY, CDR2 SYGVKD. The ends were cut back, 4 bases at V and 0 bases at J, with 13 bases in the middle. CDR3 region: CAISGSGGSSYEQYF. For the CDR3, the DNA is TGTGCCATCAGTGGTAGCGGAGGCAGCTCCTACGAGCAGTACTTC.

A word on this clone: The same CDR3 arises from other DNA sequences in this sample as well. The chain links TRBV5-1 to TRBJ2-1; 10 positions match TRBD2. This CDR3 spans 17 amino acids. Germline-derived CDR1 and CDR2 are SGHRS and YFSETQ. The V and J ends lost 1 base and 4 bases, in that order; junction bases with no gene match: 8. The CDR3 region is CASSLYPRTSGYNEQFF. CDR3 in DNA: TGCGCCAGCAGCTTGTATCCCAGGACTAGCGGTTACAATGAGCAGTTCTTC.

As DNA, the CDR3 is TGTGCCAGCAGCTTAGCGGCTACCTCATACTACGAGCAGTACGTC. Translating it yields CASSLAATSYYEQYV. The chain couples TRBV7-8 to TRBJ2-7, with D unresolved. The CDR3 runs 15 residues. CDR1 is SGHVS, CDR2 FQNEAQ, per germline. The V gene lost 0 bases and the J gene lost 3 bases, with 12 bases spanning the gap.

This clone turned up a few times. The chain joins TRBV4-1 to TRBJ2-5, with D hard to call. Germline CDR1 MGHRA, CDR2 YSYEKL. This CDR3 region has 14 residues. V gave up 4 bases and J gave up 0 bases, with 9 bases separating them. The CDR3 DNA is TGCGCCAGCAGCCCCCCAACTAACCAAGAGACCCAGTACTTC. Protein product: CASSPPTNQETQYF.